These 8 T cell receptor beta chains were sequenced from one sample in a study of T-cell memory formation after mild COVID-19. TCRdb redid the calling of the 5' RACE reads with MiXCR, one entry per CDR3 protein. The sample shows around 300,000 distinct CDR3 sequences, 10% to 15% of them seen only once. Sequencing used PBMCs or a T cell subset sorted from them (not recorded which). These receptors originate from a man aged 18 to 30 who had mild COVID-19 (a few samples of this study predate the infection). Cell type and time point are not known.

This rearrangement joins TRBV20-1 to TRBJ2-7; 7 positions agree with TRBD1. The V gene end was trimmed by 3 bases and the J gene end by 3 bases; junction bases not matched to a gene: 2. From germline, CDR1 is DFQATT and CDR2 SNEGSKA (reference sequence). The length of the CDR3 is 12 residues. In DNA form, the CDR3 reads TGCAGTGCTAGGACAGGGAGCTACGAGCAGTACGTC. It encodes CSARTGSYEQYV.

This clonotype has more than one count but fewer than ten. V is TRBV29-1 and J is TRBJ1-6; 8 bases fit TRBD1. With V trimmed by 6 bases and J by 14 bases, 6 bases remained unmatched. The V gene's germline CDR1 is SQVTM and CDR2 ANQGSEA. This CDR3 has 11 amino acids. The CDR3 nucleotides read TGCAGCGTGGCCGACAGGGGTTCCCTCCACTTT. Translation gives CSVADRGSLHF.

CDR3 in DNA: TGTGCCAGCAGCTTGGGTCCGATTACAGATACGCAGTATTTT. Its translation: CASSLGPITDTQYF. This chain uses TRBV7-9 with TRBJ2-3; D not certain. V lost 3 bases and J 3 bases, leaving 10 bases between the germline ends. The germline CDR1 and CDR2 sequences are SEHNR and FQNEAQ (reference sequence). The CDR3 contains 14 residues.

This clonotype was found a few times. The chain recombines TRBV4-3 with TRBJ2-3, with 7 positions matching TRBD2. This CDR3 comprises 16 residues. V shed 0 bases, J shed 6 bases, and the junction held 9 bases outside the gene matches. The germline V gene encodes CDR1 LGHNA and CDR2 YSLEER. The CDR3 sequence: CASSQDRTGREDTQYF. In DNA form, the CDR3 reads TGCGCCAGCAGCCAAGATCGAACGGGGCGGGAGGATACGCAGTATTTT.

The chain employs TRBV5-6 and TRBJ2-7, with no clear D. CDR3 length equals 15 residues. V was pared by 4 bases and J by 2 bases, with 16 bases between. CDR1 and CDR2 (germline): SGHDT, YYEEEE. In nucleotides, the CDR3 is TGTGCCAGCAGCCCCGTCGGGCAGGAAACCTACGAGCAGTACTTC. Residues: CASSPVGQETYEQYF. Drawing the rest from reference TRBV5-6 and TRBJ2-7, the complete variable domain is DAGVTQSPTHLIKTRGQQVTLRCSPKSGHDTVSWYQQALGQGPQFIFQYYEEEERQRGNFPDRFSGHQFPNYSSELNVNALLLGDSALYLCASSPVGQETYEQYFGPGTRLTVT.

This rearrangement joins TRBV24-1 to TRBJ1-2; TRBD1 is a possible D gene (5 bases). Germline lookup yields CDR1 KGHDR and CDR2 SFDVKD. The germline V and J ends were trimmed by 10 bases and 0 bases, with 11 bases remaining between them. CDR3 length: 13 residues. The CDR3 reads CATQRDPNYGYTF. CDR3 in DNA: TGTGCCACACAAAGGGACCCTAACTATGGCTACACCTTC.

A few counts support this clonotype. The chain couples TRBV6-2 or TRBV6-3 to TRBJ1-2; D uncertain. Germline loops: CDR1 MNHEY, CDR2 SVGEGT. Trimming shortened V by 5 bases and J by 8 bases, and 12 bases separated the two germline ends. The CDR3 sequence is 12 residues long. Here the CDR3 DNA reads TGTGCCAGCAGTAAGGGCCCGCCCGGCTACACCTTC. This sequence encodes CASSKGPPGYTF.

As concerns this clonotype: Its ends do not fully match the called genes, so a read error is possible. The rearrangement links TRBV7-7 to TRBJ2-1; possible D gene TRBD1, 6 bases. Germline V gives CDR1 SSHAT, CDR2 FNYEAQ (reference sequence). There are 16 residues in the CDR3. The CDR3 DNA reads TGTGCTAGCAGTCAGAGGGACAAGTCCTCCTACAATGAGCAGTTCTTC. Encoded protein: CASSQRDKSSYNEQFF.